Sequencing of this TCR beta chain was carried out in a study of beta chain features in type 1 diabetes. This CDR3 has 18 residues. The germline gives CDR1 PRHDT, CDR2 FYEKMQ (reference sequence). V was pared by 5 bases and J by 6 bases, with 16 bases of the junction left unmatched. A single heparinised blood sample, averaging approximately 116 mL, was obtained per donor. CD4+ naive, central memory, regulatory and stem cell-like memory subsets were isolated by sorting on CD45RO/CCR7/CD25/CD127/CD95/CD27. The entirety of the isolated RNA underwent reverse transcription, so expressed TCRB transcripts were sequenced. The protocol was immunoSEQ multiplex PCR, while the TCRdb copy is restricted to in-frame clones and leaves out a portion. The sample lists 80,000 to 90,000 clones; roughly 34% were seen once.

This rearrangement joins TRBV13 to TRBJ2-1, with 10 bases lining up with TRBD2. The clonotype originates from a woman aged 18 to 35 in good health. The sequenced sample consisted of stem cell memory CD4+ T cells from blood. Here the CDR3 DNA reads TGTGCCAGCAGCCGCGGCGGAGTAGCGGGAGGTTCGGCCAATGAGCAGTTCTTC. Amino acid sequence: CASSRGGVAGGSANEQFF.